The 14 T cell receptor beta chains reported below all come from one sample, sequenced in a study of T-cell memory formation after mild COVID-19. TCRdb recomputed calls from the 5' RACE reads with MiXCR, one row per CDR3 protein. Counted here are some 330,000 distinct CDR3 sequences, around 21% occurring once; the ten biggest clones make up roughly an eighth. Sequencing used PBMCs or a T cell subset sorted from them (not recorded which). The source of these receptors is an adult woman who had mild COVID-19 (a few samples of this study predate the infection). Cell type and time point are not known.

V and J are TRBV5-1 and TRBJ2-1; the D gene is possibly TRBD1 (5 bases). V dropped 0 bases and J dropped 6 bases, with 13 bases sitting between them. Germline-derived CDR1 and CDR2 are SGHRS and YFSETQ. The length of the CDR3 is 15 residues. The CDR3, as DNA: TGCGCCAGCAGCTTGGAGGGTGGCAGGGTCAATGAGCAGTTCTTC. It codes for CASSLEGGRVNEQFF.

The V gene is TRBV7-9, the J gene TRBJ2-1, with 7 bases matching TRBD2. Trimming took 3 bases from V and 0 from J; bases not matched to a gene: 5. Germline CDR1 reads SEHNR; CDR2 reads FQNEAQ (reference sequence). This CDR3 spans 16 amino acids. The CDR3 protein is CASSLRGTVSYNEQFF. The CDR3, as DNA: TGTGCCAGCAGCTTGCGGGGGACTGTCTCCTACAATGAGCAGTTCTTC.

This clonotype was counted between two and nine times. CDR3 bases: TGTGCCAGCAGCCCACTCGGACAGGGGAGAGAGACCCAGTACTTC. This gives the protein CASSPLGQGRETQYF. This sequence joins TRBV14 and TRBJ2-5, with 9 positions matching TRBD1. With 4 bases clipped from V and 4 bases from J, the junction kept 7 bases outside the gene matches. Germline V gene lookup returns CDR1 SGHDN and CDR2 FVKESK. This CDR3 spans 15 amino acids.

This clonotype appeared a few times. The chain couples TRBV20-1 to TRBJ2-5; D may match TRBD1 or TRBD2 (6 bases each). CDR1 and CDR2 from the germline V gene are DFQATT and SNEGSKA (reference sequence). The CDR3 length is 14 residues. The ends were cut back, 2 bases at V and 2 bases at J, with 12 bases in the middle. The CDR3 protein is CSARWGAGQETQYF. The CDR3 region has the DNA TGCAGTGCTAGATGGGGGGCAGGACAAGAGACCCAGTACTTC.

The table lists this clonotype with a few counts. This sequence joins TRBV5-1 and TRBJ1-6, with no clear D. The CDR3 runs to 15 residues. Trimming removed 3 bases at V and 7 bases at J, with 14 bases between. Germline assignment: CDR1 SGHRS and CDR2 YFSETQ. CDR3 DNA sequence: TGCGCCAGCAGCTACGAGACATTAACCAATTCACCCCTCCACTTT. Its protein product is CASSYETLTNSPLHF.

This clonotype was counted only a few times. The CDR3 reads CASSERQGGMLGEQYF. CDR3 nucleotides: TGTGCCAGCAGTGAGAGACAGGGGGGAATGCTGGGCGAGCAGTACTTC. V gene TRBV12-3 or TRBV12-4 combines with J gene TRBJ2-7; TRBD1 aligns across 9 bases. The CDR3 has 16 residues. V gave up 5 bases and J gave up 6 bases; unmatched junction bases: 14.

This clonotype has at least ten counts. The rearrangement joins TRBV29-1 to TRBJ2-1; D is possibly TRBD2 (6 bases). Trimming pared 5 bases from V and 7 bases from J, leaving 6 bases between. CDR1 and CDR2 from the germline V gene are SQVTM and ANQGSEA. There are 10 residues in the CDR3. This chain's CDR3 is CSVRGNEQFF. The CDR3 region has the DNA TGCAGCGTTCGGGGGAATGAGCAGTTCTTC.

This clonotype appeared a few times. V gene TRBV11-2 combines with J gene TRBJ2-4; the match to TRBD2 covers 15 bases. After removal of 5 bases from V and 9 bases from J, the junction contained 11 bases not matched to a gene. The CDR3 loop spans 17 amino acids. CDR1 and CDR2 (germline): SGHAT, FQNNGV. The chain's CDR3 is CASSNEGLAGGKSIQYF. The CDR3 DNA reads TGTGCCAGCAGCAACGAGGGACTAGCGGGAGGAAAGAGCATTCAGTACTTC.

This clonotype was counted at least ten times. J is TRBJ2-5 and V is TRBV12-3 or TRBV12-4; 9 positions match TRBD2. The CDR3 contains 14 residues. Trimming at V came to 6 bases and at J to 3 bases, leaving 5 bases not matched to a gene. CDR3 residues: CASRASGRKETQYF. CDR3 nucleotide sequence: TGTGCCAGCAGGGCGAGCGGGAGGAAAGAGACCCAGTACTTC.

The rearrangement uses TRBV14 and TRBJ2-1; D is perhaps TRBD1 (5 bases). The V end lost 1 base, the J end lost 8 bases, and 9 bases lay between the germline ends. CDR3 length: 13 residues. From germline, CDR1 is SGHDN and CDR2 FVKESK. CDR3 protein: CASSQAGIDEQFF. CDR3 bases: TGTGCCAGCAGCCAAGCAGGGATCGATGAGCAGTTCTTC.

Many counts were recorded for this clonotype. This chain links TRBV6-5 with TRBJ2-3; D gene uncertain. Germline CDR1 and CDR2: MNHEY and SVGAGI. V gave up 2 bases and J gave up 4 bases, with 7 bases separating them. The CDR3 totals 13 residues. In nucleotides, the CDR3 is TGTGCCAGCAGTTACGGGTCGGCAGATACGCAGTATTTT. Translating gives CASSYGSADTQYF.

This clonotype was observed a handful of times. The rearrangement joins TRBV20-1 to TRBJ2-7; D is undetermined. Germline-derived CDR1 and CDR2 are DFQATT and SNEGSKA (reference sequence). V lost 0 bases and J 0 bases, leaving 12 bases between the germline ends. The CDR3 has 15 amino acids. CDR3 sequence reads: CSARDLAVSSYEQYF. In DNA, the CDR3 is TGCAGTGCTAGAGATCTGGCAGTTAGCTCCTACGAGCAGTACTTC.

The rearrangement uses TRBV18 and TRBJ2-6; D not resolved. The germline V gene encodes CDR1 KGHSH and CDR2 LQKENI. V gave up 2 bases and J gave up 0 bases, with 11 bases separating them. The CDR3 is made up of 17 amino acids. Here the CDR3 reads CASSPAIGSSGANVLTF. The CDR3 nucleotides read TGTGCCAGCTCACCAGCGATCGGAAGCTCTGGGGCCAACGTCCTGACTTTC.

This clonotype has only a few counts. The chain uses TRBV7-6 and TRBJ2-5; D is ambiguous. Trimming removed 1 base from V and 3 bases from J, with 6 bases in between. Germline CDR1 SGHVS, CDR2 FNYEAQ. The CDR3 is 13 amino acids. The CDR3 DNA is TGTGCCAGCAGCTTAGGACTCAAAGAGACCCAGTACTTC. This translates into CASSLGLKETQYF.